The sequence of this TCR beta chain was determined in a study of cytomegalovirus exposure and HLA in healthy donors. Study outcomes and limitations: In a later analysis, the majority of CMV-associated beta chains seemingly showed HLA restriction. For presence/absence analyses, sequencing depth was assumed to be roughly uniform across donors. HLA-A and HLA-B allele assignments for most subjects were reportedly predicted accurately using TCR beta sequences.

The primer mix had 60 Vbeta and 13 Jbeta primers. Using immunoSEQ multiplex PCR, the repertoire was profiled, and TCRdb retains in-frame clones only, with some absent. Of 55,000 to 80,000 clones detected, roughly 80% appear once; the ten largest clones hold around 2.9%. With respect to this clone: Its antigen is unknown.

The germline V gene has CDR1 MRHNA and CDR2 SNTAGT. V was pared by 5 bases and J by 5 bases, with 6 bases of the junction left unmatched. The length of the CDR3 is 15 residues. Input material: PBMCs. This TCR derives from a woman under 40 in good health and CMV-seronegative. The J gene is TRBJ2-1, the V gene TRBV6-4; 10 bases align to TRBD2. The chain's CDR3 is CASSSLAGENNEQFF. The CDR3, as DNA: TGTGCCAGCAGTTCCCTAGCGGGGGAAAACAATGAGCAGTTCTTC.